This TCR beta chain was observed in a study of cytomegalovirus exposure and HLA in healthy donors. Study overall: Ancestry clustering placed roughly 86% of around 400 genotyped donors in the Caucasian-associated cluster.

The primer mix had 60 Vbeta and 13 Jbeta primers. TCRdb's copy holds only in-frame clones and misses some; the assay was immunoSEQ multiplex PCR. The sample includes tens of thousands of clones, around 77% of them seen just once. Whereas donors were nominally healthy upon sampling, unrecorded immune exposures were probable. Regarding this clone: Its antigen is as yet unknown.

Germline CDR1 SEHNR, CDR2 FQNEAQ (reference sequence). CDR3 length: 14 amino acids. V was trimmed by 4 bases and J by 6 bases, leaving 12 bases between them. Points from the study as a whole: Researchers counted around 180 TCR beta chains as cytomegalovirus-associated. The study carried out a later analysis of TCR beta sequences. It associated 15,000 to 20,000 of them with specific HLA alleles at a false discovery rate of 0.05.

This rearrangement joins TRBV7-9 to TRBJ1-4; maybe TRBD1 (6 bases). The clonotype originates from a woman aged 40 to 50 in good health and CMV-seropositive. The sequenced sample consisted of PBMCs. CDR3 amino acids: CASSSGVTDEKLFF. CDR3 bases: TGTGCCAGCAGCTCAGGGGTAACGGATGAAAAACTGTTTTTT.